This T cell receptor beta chain came from a study of Ad26.COV2.S vaccination and SARS-CoV-2 variants. For this clone: The target antigen is unknown.

The method was immunoSEQ multiplex PCR; TCRdb's version includes in-frame clones alone and lacks a portion of them. This table holds about 350,000 clones, approximately 90% found once. Notes on the study in general: Reported findings describe substantial breadth in spike-specific CD8+ and CD4+ T cell responses following vaccination. Total T cell responses may have been underestimated by the TCR breadth and depth analyses.

The germline CDR1 and CDR2 sequences are SGDLS and YYNGEE. The CDR3 is 14 residues long. V dropped 4 bases and J dropped 7 bases, with 12 bases sitting between them. Treatment specified: about 20 received Ad26.COV2.S at low or high dose, single or two shots; about 5 received placebo; per-sample allocation not given. Specimens were obtained on day 63 following the first vaccine or placebo injection. The V gene is TRBV9, the J gene TRBJ1-6; no definite D call. The sequence was collected from a person aged 18 to 59 who received the Ad26.COV2.S COVID-19 vaccine or a placebo. The material sequenced was peripheral blood, taken in a trial of Ad26.COV2.S vaccine versus placebo. The CDR3: CASSTTLQNSPLHF. DNA of the CDR3: TGTGCCAGCAGCACCACCCTTCAAAATTCACCCCTCCACTTT.